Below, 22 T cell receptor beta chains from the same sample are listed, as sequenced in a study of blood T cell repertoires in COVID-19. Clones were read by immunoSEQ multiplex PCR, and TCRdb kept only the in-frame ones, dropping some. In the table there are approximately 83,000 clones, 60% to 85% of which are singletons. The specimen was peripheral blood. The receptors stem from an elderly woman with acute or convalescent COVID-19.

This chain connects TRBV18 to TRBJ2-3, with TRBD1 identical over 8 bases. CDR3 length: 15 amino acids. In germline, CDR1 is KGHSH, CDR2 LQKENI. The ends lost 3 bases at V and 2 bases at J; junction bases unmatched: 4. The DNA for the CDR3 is TGTGCCAGCTCACCTGGGACAGGTCACACAGATACGCAGTATTTT. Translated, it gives CASSPGTGHTDTQYF.

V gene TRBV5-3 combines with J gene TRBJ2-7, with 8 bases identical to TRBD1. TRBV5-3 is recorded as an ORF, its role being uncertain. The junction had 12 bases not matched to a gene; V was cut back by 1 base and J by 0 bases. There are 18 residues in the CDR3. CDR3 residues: CARSLKIPGGLSSYEQYF. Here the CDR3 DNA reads TGTGCCAGAAGCTTGAAAATCCCAGGGGGCCTTAGCTCCTACGAGCAGTACTTC.

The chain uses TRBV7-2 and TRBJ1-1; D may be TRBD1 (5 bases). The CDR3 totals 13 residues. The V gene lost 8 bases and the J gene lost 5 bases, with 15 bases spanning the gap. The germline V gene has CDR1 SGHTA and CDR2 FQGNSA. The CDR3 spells CASFPGGATEAFF. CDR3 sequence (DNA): TGTGCCAGCTTCCCGGGTGGGGCGACTGAAGCTTTCTTT.

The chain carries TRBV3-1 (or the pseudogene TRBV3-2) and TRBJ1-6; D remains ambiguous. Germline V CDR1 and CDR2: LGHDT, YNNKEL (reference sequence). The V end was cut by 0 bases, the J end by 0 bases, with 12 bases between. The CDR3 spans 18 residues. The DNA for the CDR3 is TGTGCCAGCAGCCAAGACGTCAGGATTAGCTCCTATAATTCACCCCTCCACTTT. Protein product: CASSQDVRISSYNSPLHF.

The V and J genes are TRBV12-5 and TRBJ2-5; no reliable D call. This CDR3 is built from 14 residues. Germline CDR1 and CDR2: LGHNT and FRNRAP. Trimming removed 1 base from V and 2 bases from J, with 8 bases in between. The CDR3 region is CASGLGNRQETQYF. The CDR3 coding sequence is TGTGCTAGTGGTTTGGGAAACAGACAAGAGACCCAGTACTTC. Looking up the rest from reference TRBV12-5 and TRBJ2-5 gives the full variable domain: DARVTQTPRHKVTEMGQEVTMRCQPILGHNTVFWYRQTMMQGLELLAYFRNRAPLDDSGMPKDRFSAEMPDATLATLKIQPSEPRDSAVYFCASGLGNRQETQYFGPGTRLLVL.

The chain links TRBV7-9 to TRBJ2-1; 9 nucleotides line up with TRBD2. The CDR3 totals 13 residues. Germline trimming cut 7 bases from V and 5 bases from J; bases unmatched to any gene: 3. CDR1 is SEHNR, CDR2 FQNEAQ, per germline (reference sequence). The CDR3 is CASMRGGHNEQFF. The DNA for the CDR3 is TGTGCCAGCATGCGGGGGGGGCACAATGAGCAGTTCTTC.

The CDR3 loop is CASSFVQGLANYGYTF. CDR3 in DNA: TGTGCCAGCAGCTTCGTACAGGGTTTAGCTAACTATGGCTACACCTTC. The rearrangement joins TRBV7-8 to TRBJ1-2, with a possible D match to TRBD1 (6 bases). The CDR3 loop spans 16 amino acids. Germline V gene sequence: CDR1 SGHVS, CDR2 FQNEAQ. Trimming removed 3 bases at V and 0 bases at J, with 14 bases between.

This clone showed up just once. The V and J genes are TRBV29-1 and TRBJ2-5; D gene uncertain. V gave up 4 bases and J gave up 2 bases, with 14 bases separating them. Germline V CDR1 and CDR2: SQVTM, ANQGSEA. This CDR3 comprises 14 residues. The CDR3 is CSVAPIGGQETQYF. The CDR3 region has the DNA TGCAGCGTTGCCCCAATAGGCGGACAAGAGACCCAGTACTTC.

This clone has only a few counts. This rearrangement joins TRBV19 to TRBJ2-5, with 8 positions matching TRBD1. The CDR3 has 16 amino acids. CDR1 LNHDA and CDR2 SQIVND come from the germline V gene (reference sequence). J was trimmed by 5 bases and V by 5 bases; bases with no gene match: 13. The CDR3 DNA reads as TGTGCCAGTAGTGCCCCCCGGACAGGGACATCGGAGACCCAGTACTTC. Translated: CASSAPRTGTSETQYF.

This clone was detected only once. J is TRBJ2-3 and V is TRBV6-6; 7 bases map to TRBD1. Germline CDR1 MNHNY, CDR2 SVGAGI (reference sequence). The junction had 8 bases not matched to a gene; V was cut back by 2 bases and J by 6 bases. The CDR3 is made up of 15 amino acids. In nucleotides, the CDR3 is TGTGCCAGCAGTTACGAAGGGGGCTGGGCGGATACGCAGTATTTT. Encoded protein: CASSYEGGWADTQYF.

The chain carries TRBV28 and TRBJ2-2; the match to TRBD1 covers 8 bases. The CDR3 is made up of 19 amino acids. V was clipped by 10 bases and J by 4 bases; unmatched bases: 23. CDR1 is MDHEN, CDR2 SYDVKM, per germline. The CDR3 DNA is TGTGCCACAAAGCATATCACAGGACGAGGACAGGGCGGCACCGGGGAGCTGTTTTTT. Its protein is CATKHITGRGQGGTGELFF.

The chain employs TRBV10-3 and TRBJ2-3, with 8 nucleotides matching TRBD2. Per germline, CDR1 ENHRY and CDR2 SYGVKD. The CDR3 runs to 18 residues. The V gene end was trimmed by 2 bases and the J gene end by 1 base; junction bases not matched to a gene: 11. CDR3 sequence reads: CAISEGRTSPSGTDTQYF. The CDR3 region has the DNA TGTGCCATCAGTGAGGGGAGGACTAGCCCCTCTGGCACAGATACGCAGTATTTT.

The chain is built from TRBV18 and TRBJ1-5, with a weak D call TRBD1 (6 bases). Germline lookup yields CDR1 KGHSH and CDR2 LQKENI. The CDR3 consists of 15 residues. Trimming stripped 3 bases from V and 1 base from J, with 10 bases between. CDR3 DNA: TGTGCCAGCTCACCTACGCAGGGGAGCAATCAGCCCCAGCATTTT. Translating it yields CASSPTQGSNQPQHF. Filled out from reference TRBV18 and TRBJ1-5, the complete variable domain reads NAGVMQNPRHLVRRRGQEARLRCSPMKGHSHVYWYRQLPEEGLKFMVYLQKENIIDESGMPKERFSAEFPKEGPSILRIQQVVRGDSAAYFCASSPTQGSNQPQHFGDGTRLSIL.

DNA of the CDR3: TGTGCCAGCAGGGCCTTGACAGGGGCTAGGGACGAGCAGTACTTC. Amino acids: CASRALTGARDEQYF. The chain recombines TRBV6-5 with TRBJ2-7; 8 positions agree with TRBD1. The trim removed 6 bases at V and 5 bases at J, leaving 12 bases unmatched. Germline V lookup: CDR1 MNHEY, CDR2 SVGAGI. CDR3 length: 15 residues.

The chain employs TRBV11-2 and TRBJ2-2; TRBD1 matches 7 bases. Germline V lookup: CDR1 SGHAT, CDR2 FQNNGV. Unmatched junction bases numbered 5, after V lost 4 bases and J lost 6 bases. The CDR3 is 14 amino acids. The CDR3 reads CASSSRQGSGELFF. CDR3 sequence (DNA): TGTGCCAGCAGCTCCCGACAGGGATCCGGGGAGCTGTTTTTT. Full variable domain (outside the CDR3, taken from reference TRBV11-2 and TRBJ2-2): EAGVAQSPRYKIIEKRQSVAFWCNPISGHATLYWYQQILGQGPKLLIQFQNNGVVDDSQLPKDRFSAERLKGVDSTLKIQPAKLEDSAVYLCASSSRQGSGELFFGEGSRLTVL.

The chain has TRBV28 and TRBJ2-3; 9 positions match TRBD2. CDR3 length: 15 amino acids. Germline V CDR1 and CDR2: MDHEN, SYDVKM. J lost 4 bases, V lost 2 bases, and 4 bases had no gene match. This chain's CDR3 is CASSLVAGASDTQYF. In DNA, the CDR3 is TGTGCCAGCAGTTTAGTAGCGGGAGCGTCAGATACGCAGTATTTT.

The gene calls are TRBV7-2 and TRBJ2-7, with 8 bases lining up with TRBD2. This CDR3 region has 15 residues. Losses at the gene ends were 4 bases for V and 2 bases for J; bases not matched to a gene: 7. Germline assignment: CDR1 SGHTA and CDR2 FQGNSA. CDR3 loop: CASSSFAGGTYEQYF. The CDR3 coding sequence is TGTGCCAGCAGCTCCTTTGCGGGAGGAACCTACGAGCAGTACTTC.

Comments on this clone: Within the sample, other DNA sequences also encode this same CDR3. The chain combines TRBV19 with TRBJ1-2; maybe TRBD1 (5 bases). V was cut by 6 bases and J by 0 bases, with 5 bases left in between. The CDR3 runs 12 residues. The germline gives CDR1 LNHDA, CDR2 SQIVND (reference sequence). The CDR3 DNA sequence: TGTGCCAGTAGCAGGGCTAACTATGGCTACACCTTC. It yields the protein CASSRANYGYTF.

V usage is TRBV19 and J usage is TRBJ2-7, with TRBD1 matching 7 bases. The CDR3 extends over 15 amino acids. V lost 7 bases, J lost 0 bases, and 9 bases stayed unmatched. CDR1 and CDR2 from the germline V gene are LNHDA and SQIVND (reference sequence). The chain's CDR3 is CASMSGKGASYEQYF. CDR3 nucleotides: TGTGCCAGTATGTCCGGGAAGGGGGCCTCCTACGAGCAGTACTTC.

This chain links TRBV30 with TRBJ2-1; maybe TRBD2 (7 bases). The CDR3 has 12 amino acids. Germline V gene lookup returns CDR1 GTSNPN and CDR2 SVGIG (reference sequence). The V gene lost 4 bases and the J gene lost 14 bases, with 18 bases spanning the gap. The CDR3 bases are TGTGCCTGGATTGATCCGGGGGGCCGGAAGTTCTTC. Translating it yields CAWIDPGGRKFF.

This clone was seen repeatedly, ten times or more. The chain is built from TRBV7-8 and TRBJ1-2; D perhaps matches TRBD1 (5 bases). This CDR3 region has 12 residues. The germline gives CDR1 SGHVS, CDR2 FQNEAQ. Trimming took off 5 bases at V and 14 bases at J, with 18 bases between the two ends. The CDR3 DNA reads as TGTGCCAGCAGCCAAAGAGGGAGGGGTACTACCTTC. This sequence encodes CASSQRGRGTTF.

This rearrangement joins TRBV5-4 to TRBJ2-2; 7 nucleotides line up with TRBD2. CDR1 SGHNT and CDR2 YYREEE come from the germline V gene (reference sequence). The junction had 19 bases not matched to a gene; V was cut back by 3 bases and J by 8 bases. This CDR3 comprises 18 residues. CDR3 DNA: TGTGCCAGCAGCTCCCCTTCCCTGGTTGCGGGAGTTTCGGGGGAGCTGTTTTTT. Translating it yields CASSSPSLVAGVSGELFF.